These 20 T cell receptor beta chains were sequenced from one sample in a study of siplizumab effects on memory and regulatory T cells. TCRdb's copy holds only in-frame clones and misses some; the assay was immunoSEQ multiplex PCR. This table has fewer than 120,000 clones, roughly 92% appearing once. The source material was CD4+ T cells sorted from blood. The receptors were sampled from a human donor in good health.

This chain connects TRBV19 to TRBJ1-1; D gene uncertain. The CDR3 extends over 16 amino acids. Germline lookup yields CDR1 LNHDA and CDR2 SQIVND (reference sequence). V was clipped by 0 bases and J by 2 bases, with 13 bases between them. CDR3 amino acids: CASSIDSLGSNTEAFF. The DNA of the CDR3 is TGTGCCAGTAGTATAGATTCGTTAGGCAGTAACACTGAAGCTTTCTTT.

The rearrangement joins TRBV5-1 to TRBJ2-1; TRBD2 might be the D (6 bases). V lost 4 bases, J lost 1 base, and 15 bases lay in between. Per germline, CDR1 SGHRS and CDR2 YFSETQ. CDR3 length: 16 amino acids. The CDR3 DNA reads as TGCGCCAGCAGCCCGGGGCGGGGTAAGTCCTACAATGAGCAGTTCTTC. Amino acids: CASSPGRGKSYNEQFF.

Points on this clone: This specimen includes other DNA sequences encoding the same CDR3. This chain uses TRBV9 with TRBJ2-5; 12 bases map to TRBD2. V was clipped by 2 bases and J by 5 bases; unmatched bases: 1. Germline loops: CDR1 SGDLS, CDR2 YYNGEE. CDR3 size: 14 residues. Here the CDR3 DNA reads TGTGCCAGCAGCGTGGGGACTAGCGGGGAGACCCAGTACTTC. This sequence encodes CASSVGTSGETQYF.

The chain employs TRBV7-8 and TRBJ2-5, with 7 bases lining up with TRBD1. The end of the DNA is better explained by TRBJ2-7, so the J call may be wrong. CDR1 and CDR2 (germline): SGHVS, FQNEAQ. The CDR3 is 16 residues long. CDR3 residues: CASSLGSGTEHYEQYF. As DNA, the CDR3 is TGTGCCAGCAGCTTAGGGTCCGGGACAGAGCACTACGAGCAGTACTTC.

This sequence joins TRBV11-2 and TRBJ2-2; D gene uncertain. V lost 5 bases and J lost 6, with 22 bases in between. Germline V lookup: CDR1 SGHAT, CDR2 FQNNGV. This CDR3 region has 17 residues. CDR3 residues: CASSPMASARASGELFF. CDR3 coding DNA: TGTGCCAGCAGCCCCATGGCCAGCGCCCGGGCATCCGGGGAGCTGTTTTTT.

The genes are TRBV2 and TRBJ1-5; weak D call: TRBD1 (6 bases). Trimming stripped 6 bases from V and 6 bases from J, with 18 bases between. The CDR3 is made up of 15 amino acids. Germline V gives CDR1 SNHLY, CDR2 FYNNEI. The CDR3 is CASRARGAGGQPQHF. The CDR3 DNA reads TGTGCCAGCAGGGCAAGGGGGGCCGGTGGTCAGCCCCAGCATTTT.

V and J are TRBV6-1 and TRBJ2-5, with D perhaps assigned TRBD1 or TRBD2 (5 bases each). This CDR3 region has 15 residues. Germline loops: CDR1 MNHNS, CDR2 SASEGT. The germline V and J ends were trimmed by 8 bases and 5 bases, with 21 bases remaining between them. The CDR3 nucleotides are TGTGCCAGCGGGACCCCTTCGCTAGGGTGGGAGACCCAGTACTTC. It is translated as CASGTPSLGWETQYF.

The chain combines TRBV12-5 with TRBJ2-2; no clear D. The CDR3 covers 13 residues. Germline V gene sequence: CDR1 LGHNT, CDR2 FRNRAP. V dropped 1 base and J dropped 7 bases, with 7 bases sitting between them. The chain's CDR3 is CASGLAGIGELFF. In DNA, the CDR3 is TGTGCTAGTGGTTTGGCAGGAATCGGGGAGCTGTTTTTT.

The chain links TRBV4-1 to TRBJ2-1, with unresolved D. The V gene's germline CDR1 is MGHRA and CDR2 YSYEKL. The V and J ends lost 0 bases and 4 bases respectively, with 10 bases between them. The CDR3 is 15 residues long. This CDR3 reads CASSQDMQLYNEQFF. Here the CDR3 DNA reads TGCGCCAGCAGCCAAGATATGCAGTTATACAATGAGCAGTTCTTC.

In this sample, this clone turned up once. The chain recombines TRBV5-5 with TRBJ2-2, with D perhaps being TRBD1 or TRBD2 (5 bases each). Germline CDR1 and CDR2: SGHKS and YYEKEE (reference sequence). V gave up 8 bases and J gave up 7 bases, with 21 bases separating them. The CDR3 consists of 15 residues. The DNA of the CDR3 is TGTGCCAGTACAAGGGGTCCTAGAGGGGACGGGGAGCTGTTTTTT. Translated, it gives CASTRGPRGDGELFF.

This clone was detected only once. V gene TRBV9 combines with J gene TRBJ2-2; D is perhaps TRBD2 (6 bases). This CDR3 region has 16 residues. Between the trimmed V and J ends, which lost 1 base and 4 bases, there was a span of 14 bases. Germline V gene lookup returns CDR1 SGDLS and CDR2 YYNGEE. As DNA, the CDR3 is TGTGCCAGCAGCGTAATCCCCGGGAGTGGCACCGGGGAGCTGTTTTTT. Protein: CASSVIPGSGTGELFF.

V and J are TRBV10-3 and TRBJ1-1; 8 bases fit TRBD1. V lost 0 bases to trimming and J lost 1 base; unmatched junction nucleotides: 7. The germline gives CDR1 ENHRY, CDR2 SYGVKD. The CDR3 has 17 amino acids. This CDR3 is CAISESMTGAANTEAFF. CDR3 DNA sequence: TGTGCCATCAGTGAGTCAATGACAGGGGCGGCGAACACTGAAGCTTTCTTT.

Only one count was recorded for this clone. The sample contains more than one DNA sequence encoding this CDR3. The CDR3 region has the DNA TGTGCCAGCAGTTTGGACAGGGTCTATGGCTACACCTTC. Translated, it gives CASSLDRVYGYTF. This chain links TRBV6-5 with TRBJ1-2; 8 positions agree with TRBD1. Germline-derived CDR1 and CDR2 are MNHEY and SVGAGI. This CDR3 spans 13 amino acids. The J segment lost 4 bases and the V segment lost 4 bases, leaving 2 bases of the junction unmatched.

V gene TRBV21-1 combines with J gene TRBJ1-2. TRBV21-1 corresponds to a pseudogene. The CDR3 is made up of 13 amino acids. The CDR3 protein is CASSKAGNYGYTF. The CDR3 DNA sequence: TGTGCCAGCAGCAAAGCGGGGAACTATGGCTACACCTTC.

This chain joins TRBV12-5 and TRBJ2-1; 13 bases align to TRBD2. This CDR3 contains 20 residues. With 2 bases clipped from V and 4 bases from J, the junction kept 14 bases outside the gene matches. Germline CDR1 and CDR2: LGHNT and FRNRAP. Here the CDR3 DNA reads TGTGCTAGTGGTTTGAGTGTCCTGGGGACTAGCGGGGAAATTTACAATGAGCAGTTCTTC. This encodes CASGLSVLGTSGEIYNEQFF.

The genes are TRBV11-2 and TRBJ1-2; perhaps TRBD1 as D (6 bases). V lost 2 bases, J lost 6 bases, and 13 bases lay in between. The CDR3 extends over 14 amino acids. The germline gives CDR1 SGHAT, CDR2 FQNNGV. CDR3 DNA: TGTGCCAGCAGCTTATACGGGGGGCTGGATGGCTACACCTTC. Its translation is CASSLYGGLDGYTF. Filled out from reference TRBV11-2 and TRBJ1-2, the complete variable domain reads EAGVAQSPRYKIIEKRQSVAFWCNPISGHATLYWYQQILGQGPKLLIQFQNNGVVDDSQLPKDRFSAERLKGVDSTLKIQPAKLEDSAVYLCASSLYGGLDGYTFGSGTRLTVV.

This chain joins TRBV2 and TRBJ2-1; TRBD2 is a possible D gene (5 bases). The V gene lost 5 bases and the J gene lost 0 bases, with 11 bases spanning the gap. This CDR3 is built from 15 residues. Germline CDR1 reads SNHLY; CDR2 reads FYNNEI. The CDR3 DNA reads as TGTGCCAGCAGTACTAGGTGGAGCTCCTACAATGAGCAGTTCTTC. This gives the protein CASSTRWSSYNEQFF.

The V and J genes are TRBV19 and TRBJ2-5, with 16 bases fitting TRBD2. The J segment lost 5 bases and the V segment lost 5 bases, leaving 8 bases of the junction unmatched. From germline, CDR1 is LNHDA and CDR2 SQIVND (reference sequence). The CDR3 runs 17 residues. The CDR3 nucleotides are TGTGCCAGTAGTGCCGGGACTAGCGGGGGGGCCAGGGAGACCCAGTACTTC. As protein: CASSAGTSGGARETQYF.

On this clone itself: Mismatch with germline at one junction end may stem from a read error. The CDR3 nucleotides are TGTGCCAGCAGCTTTAGCAACGACAACGAGCAGTTCTTC. Residues: CASSFSNDNEQFF. J is TRBJ2-1 and V is TRBV7-2; D is undetermined. Germline values: CDR1 SGHTA, CDR2 FQGNSA. The CDR3 is 13 residues long.

The rearrangement joins TRBV23-1 to TRBJ2-7; D gene uncertain. TRBV23-1 is an open reading frame, and its role is uncertain. The CDR3 runs to 13 residues. Trimming took 7 bases from V and 4 from J, leaving 14 bases between them. DNA of the CDR3: TGCGCCAGCAACCAGACATCACAATACGAGCAGTACTTC. This encodes CASNQTSQYEQYF.